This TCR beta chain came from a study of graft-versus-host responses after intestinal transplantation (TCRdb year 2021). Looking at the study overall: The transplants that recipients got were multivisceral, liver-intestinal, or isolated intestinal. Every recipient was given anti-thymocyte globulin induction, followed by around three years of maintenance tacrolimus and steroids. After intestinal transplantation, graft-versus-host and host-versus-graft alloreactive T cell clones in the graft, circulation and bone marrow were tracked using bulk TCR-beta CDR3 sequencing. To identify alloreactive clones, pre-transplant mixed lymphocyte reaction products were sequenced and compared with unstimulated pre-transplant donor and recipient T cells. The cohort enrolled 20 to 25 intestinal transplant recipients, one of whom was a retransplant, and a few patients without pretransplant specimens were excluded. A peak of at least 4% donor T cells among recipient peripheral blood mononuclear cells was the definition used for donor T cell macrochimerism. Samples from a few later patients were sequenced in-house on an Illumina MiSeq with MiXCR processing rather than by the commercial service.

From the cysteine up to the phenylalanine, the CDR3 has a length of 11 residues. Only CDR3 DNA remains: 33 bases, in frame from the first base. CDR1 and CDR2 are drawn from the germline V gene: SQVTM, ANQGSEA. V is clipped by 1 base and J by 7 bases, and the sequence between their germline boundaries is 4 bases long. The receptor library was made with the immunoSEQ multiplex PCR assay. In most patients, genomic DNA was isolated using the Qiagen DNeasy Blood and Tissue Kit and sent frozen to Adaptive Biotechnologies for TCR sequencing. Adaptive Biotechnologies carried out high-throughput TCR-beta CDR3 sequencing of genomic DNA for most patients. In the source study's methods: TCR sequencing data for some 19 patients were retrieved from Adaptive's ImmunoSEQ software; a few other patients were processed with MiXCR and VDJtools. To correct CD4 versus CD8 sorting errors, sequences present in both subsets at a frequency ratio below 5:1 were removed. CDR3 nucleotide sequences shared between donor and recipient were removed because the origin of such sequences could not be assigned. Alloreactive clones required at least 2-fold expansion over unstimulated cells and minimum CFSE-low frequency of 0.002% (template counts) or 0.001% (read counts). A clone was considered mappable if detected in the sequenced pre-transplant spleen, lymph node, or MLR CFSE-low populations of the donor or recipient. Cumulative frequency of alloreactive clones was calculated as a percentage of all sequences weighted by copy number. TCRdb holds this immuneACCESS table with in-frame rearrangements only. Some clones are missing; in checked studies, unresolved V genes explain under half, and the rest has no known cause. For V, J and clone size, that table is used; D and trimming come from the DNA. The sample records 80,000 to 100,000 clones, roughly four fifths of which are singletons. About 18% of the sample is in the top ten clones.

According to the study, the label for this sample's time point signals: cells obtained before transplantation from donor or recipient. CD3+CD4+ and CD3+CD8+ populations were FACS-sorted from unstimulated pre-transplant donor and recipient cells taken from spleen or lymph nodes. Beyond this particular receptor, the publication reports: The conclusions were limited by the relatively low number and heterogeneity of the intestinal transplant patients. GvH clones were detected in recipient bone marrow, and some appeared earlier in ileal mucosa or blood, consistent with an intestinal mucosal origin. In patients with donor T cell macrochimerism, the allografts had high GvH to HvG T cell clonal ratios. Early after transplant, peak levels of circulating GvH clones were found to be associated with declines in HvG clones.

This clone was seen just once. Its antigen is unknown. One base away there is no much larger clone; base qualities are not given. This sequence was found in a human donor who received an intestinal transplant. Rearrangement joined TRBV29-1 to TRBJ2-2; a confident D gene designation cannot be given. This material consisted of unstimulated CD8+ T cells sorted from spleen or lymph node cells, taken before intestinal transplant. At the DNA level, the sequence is TGCAGCGTTGAAGTGGTCGGGGAGCTGTTTTTT. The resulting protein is CSVEVVGELFF.